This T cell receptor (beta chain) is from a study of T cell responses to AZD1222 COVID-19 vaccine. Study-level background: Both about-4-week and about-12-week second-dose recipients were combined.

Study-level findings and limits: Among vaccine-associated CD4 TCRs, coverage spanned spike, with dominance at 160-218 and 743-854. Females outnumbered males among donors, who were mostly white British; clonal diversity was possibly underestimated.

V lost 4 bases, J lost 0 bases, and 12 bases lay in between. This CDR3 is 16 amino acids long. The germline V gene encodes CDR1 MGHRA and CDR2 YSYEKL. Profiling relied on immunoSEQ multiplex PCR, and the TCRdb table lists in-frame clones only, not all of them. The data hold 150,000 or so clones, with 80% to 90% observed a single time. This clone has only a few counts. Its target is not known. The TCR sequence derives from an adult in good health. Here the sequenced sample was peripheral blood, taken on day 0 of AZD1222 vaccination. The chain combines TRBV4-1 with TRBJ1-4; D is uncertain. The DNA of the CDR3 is TGCGCCAGCAGCCCCTTAGTTGGAGCAACTAATGAAAAACTGTTTTTT. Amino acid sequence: CASSPLVGATNEKLFF.